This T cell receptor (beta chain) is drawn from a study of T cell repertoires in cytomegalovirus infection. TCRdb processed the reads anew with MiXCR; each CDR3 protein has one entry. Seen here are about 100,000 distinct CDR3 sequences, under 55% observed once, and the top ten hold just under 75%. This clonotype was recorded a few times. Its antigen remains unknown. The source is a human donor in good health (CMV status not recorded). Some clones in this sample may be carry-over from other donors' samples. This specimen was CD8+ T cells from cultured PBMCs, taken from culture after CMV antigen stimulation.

The CDR3 DNA follows: TGTGCCAGCAGCTCCTCAGAGAACACTGAAGCTTTCTTT. Amino acids: CASSSSENTEAFF. The chain has TRBV5-4 and TRBJ1-1; D is uncertain. This CDR3 is 13 amino acids long. Germline V gene lookup returns CDR1 SGHNT and CDR2 YYREEE (reference sequence). V lost 3 bases and J 1 base, leaving 7 bases between the germline ends.